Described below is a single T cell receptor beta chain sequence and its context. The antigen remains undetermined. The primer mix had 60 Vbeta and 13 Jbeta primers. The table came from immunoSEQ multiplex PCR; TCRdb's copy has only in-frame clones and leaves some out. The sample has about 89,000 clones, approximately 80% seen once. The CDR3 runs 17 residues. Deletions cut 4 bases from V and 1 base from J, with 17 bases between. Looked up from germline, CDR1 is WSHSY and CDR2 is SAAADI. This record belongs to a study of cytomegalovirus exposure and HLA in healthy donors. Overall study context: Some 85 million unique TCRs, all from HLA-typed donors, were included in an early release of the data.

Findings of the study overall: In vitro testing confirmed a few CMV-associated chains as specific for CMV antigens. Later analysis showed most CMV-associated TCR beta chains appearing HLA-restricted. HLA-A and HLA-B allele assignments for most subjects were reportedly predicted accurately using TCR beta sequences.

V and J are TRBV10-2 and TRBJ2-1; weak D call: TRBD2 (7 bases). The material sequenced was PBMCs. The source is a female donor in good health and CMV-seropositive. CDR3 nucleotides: TGCGCCAGCAGTGGTTCAGGGGAGGGTTTTTCCTACAATGAGCAGTTCTTC. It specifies CASSGSGEGFSYNEQFF.